The text below deals with one T cell receptor beta chain. The germline V and J ends were trimmed by 1 base and 7 bases, with 16 bases remaining between them. CDR3 length: 15 residues. CDR1 and CDR2 from the germline V gene are SGHRS and YFSETQ. These data belong to a study of blood T cell repertoires in COVID-19. Study at large: The United States, Italy and Spain were the sources of the acute and convalescent COVID-19 samples. T cells, B-cell-depleted T cells, or PBMCs supplied cDNA or gDNA.

Authors' data handling: Amplification of reference gene primers was used by the study to estimate nucleated cell counts. Measured with immunoSEQ multiplex PCR; TCRdb has only the in-frame clones, and not every one. V and J calls and clone size are those listed in that table; D and trimming were worked out from the DNA. Here the sample spans approximately 61,000 clones, around 81% being singletons. What was sequenced was peripheral blood. This receptor was identified in an older man with acute or convalescent COVID-19. The V gene is TRBV5-1, the J gene TRBJ2-3; D is perhaps TRBD2 (6 bases). Here the CDR3 DNA reads TGCGCCAGCAGCTTGAGCGGGCCCAACGGGAATACGCAGTATTTT. Amino acids: CASSLSGPNGNTQYF.